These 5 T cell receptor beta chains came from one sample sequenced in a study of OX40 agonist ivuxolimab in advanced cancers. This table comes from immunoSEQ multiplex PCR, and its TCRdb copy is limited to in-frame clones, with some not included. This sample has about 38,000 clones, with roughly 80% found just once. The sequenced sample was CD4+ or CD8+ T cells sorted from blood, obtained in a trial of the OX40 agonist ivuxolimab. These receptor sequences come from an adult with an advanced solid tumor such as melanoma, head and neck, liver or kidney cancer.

In nucleotides, the CDR3 is TGTGCCAGCAGCTCGCCTAGCGGGGGAAAATCGCGATCCCACGAGCAGTACTTC. Its protein is CASSSPSGGKSRSHEQYF. The V and J genes are TRBV11-2 and TRBJ2-7, with 10 bases that match TRBD2. J gave up 5 bases and V 4 bases, and 17 bases lay outside the gene matches. The CDR3 runs to 18 residues. Per the germline V gene, CDR1 is SGHAT and CDR2 is FQNNGV.

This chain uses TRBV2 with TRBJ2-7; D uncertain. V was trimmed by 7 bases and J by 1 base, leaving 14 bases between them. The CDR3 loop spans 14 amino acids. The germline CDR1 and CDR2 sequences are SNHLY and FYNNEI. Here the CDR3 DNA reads TGTGCCAGCATTCTCGGCAGGCCTTCCTACGAGCAGTACTTC. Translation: CASILGRPSYEQYF.

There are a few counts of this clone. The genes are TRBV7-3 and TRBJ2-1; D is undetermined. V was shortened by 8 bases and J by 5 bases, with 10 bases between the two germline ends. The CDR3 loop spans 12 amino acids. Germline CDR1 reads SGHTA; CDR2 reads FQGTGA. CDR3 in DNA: TGTGCCAGCTCCCTAGGAAACAATGAGCAGTTCTTC. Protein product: CASSLGNNEQFF. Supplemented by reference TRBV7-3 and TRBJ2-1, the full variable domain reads GAGVSQTPSNKVTEKGKYVELRCDPISGHTALYWYRQSLGQGPEFLIYFQGTGAADDSGLPNDRFFAVRPEGSVSTLKIQRTERGDSAVYLCASSLGNNEQFFGPGTRLTVL.

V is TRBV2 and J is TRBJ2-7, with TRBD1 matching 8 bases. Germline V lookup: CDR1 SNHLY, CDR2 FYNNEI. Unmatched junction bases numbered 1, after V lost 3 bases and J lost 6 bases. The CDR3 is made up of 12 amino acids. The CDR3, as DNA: TGTGCCAGCAGTGAGGACAGGGCCGAGCAGTACTTC. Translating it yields CASSEDRAEQYF.

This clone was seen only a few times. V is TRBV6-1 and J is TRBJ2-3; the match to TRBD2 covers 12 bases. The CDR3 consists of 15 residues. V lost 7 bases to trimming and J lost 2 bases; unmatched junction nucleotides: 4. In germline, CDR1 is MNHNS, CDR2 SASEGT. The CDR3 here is CASTGLAGTTDTQYF. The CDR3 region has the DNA TGTGCCAGCACCGGACTAGCGGGGACCACAGATACGCAGTATTTT.